Following are 10 T cell receptor beta chains from one sample sequenced in a study of CD8 T cells in ankylosing spondylitis. TCRdb fed the 5' RACE reads into MiXCR, producing one record per CDR3 protein. Of approximately 350,000 distinct CDR3 sequences listed, roughly 22% are singletons. The sample comprised blood, either unsorted or a sorted T cell fraction (not recorded which). These receptors originate from a male donor with ankylosing spondylitis or in good health (not recorded which).

This chain uses TRBV4-1 with TRBJ2-3; no firm D call. Germline V CDR1 and CDR2: MGHRA, YSYEKL. The CDR3 runs to 14 residues. The V gene lost 4 bases and the J gene lost 0 bases, with 8 bases spanning the gap. The CDR3 bases are TGCGCCAGCAGCCCCCAAGTGAGCACAGATACGCAGTATTTT. This codes for CASSPQVSTDTQYF.

The chain recombines TRBV29-1 with TRBJ2-1, with a tentative D call TRBD2 (5 bases). CDR1 SQVTM and CDR2 ANQGSEA come from the germline V gene. Trimming pared 3 bases from V and 6 bases from J, leaving 12 bases between. The CDR3 totals 13 residues. CDR3 nucleotides: TGCAGCGTTGACAGGACTGGTGGCAATGAGCAGTTCTTC. As protein: CSVDRTGGNEQFF.

The J gene is TRBJ2-1, the V gene TRBV20-1, with 13 bases lining up with TRBD2. Per germline, CDR1 DFQATT and CDR2 SNEGSKA (reference sequence). The CDR3 loop spans 17 amino acids. V was pared by 7 bases and J by 2 bases, with 11 bases of the junction left unmatched. The CDR3 DNA is TGCAGTGGACAGACGGGACTAGCGGGAATCCCCTACAATGAGCAGTTCTTC. Residues: CSGQTGLAGIPYNEQFF.

A few counts support this clonotype. The chain has TRBV6-4 and TRBJ2-3, with D tentatively TRBD2 (7 bases). CDR1 and CDR2 (germline): MRHNA, SNTAGT. The CDR3 covers 16 residues. V lost 5 bases, J lost 4 bases, and 19 bases lay in between. For the CDR3, the DNA is TGTGCCAGCAGTACCGAAATGGGGGGGGCGGCAGATACGCAGTATTTT. It translates to CASSTEMGGAADTQYF.

This clonotype was counted once. The CDR3 spells CASSLSGGRETQYF. DNA for the CDR3: TGTGCCAGCAGCCTTAGCGGGGGTCGGGAGACCCAGTACTTC. The chain has TRBV7-9 and TRBJ2-5; 9 bases fit TRBD2. The V gene end was trimmed by 5 bases and the J gene end by 5 bases; junction bases not matched to a gene: 6. The V gene's germline CDR1 is SEHNR and CDR2 FQNEAQ (reference sequence). This CDR3 spans 14 amino acids.

The V gene is TRBV20-1, the J gene TRBJ2-1, with 8 bases matching TRBD2. Germline values: CDR1 DFQATT, CDR2 SNEGSKA (reference sequence). The CDR3 has 16 residues. Trimming removed 6 bases from V and 0 bases from J; junction bases left unmatched: 10. CDR3 loop: CSAFRLARTSYNEQFF. The CDR3 nucleotides are TGCAGTGCCTTCAGACTAGCGCGGACCTCCTACAATGAGCAGTTCTTC.

The chain combines TRBV10-3 with TRBJ2-1, with D perhaps TRBD1 (6 bases). V lost 10 bases and J lost 6, with 16 bases in between. The CDR3 sequence is 13 residues long. CDR1 and CDR2 from the germline V gene are ENHRY and SYGVKD. CDR3 nucleotides: TGTGCCACGGCGGGCAGGGGCGTCAATGAGCAGTTCTTC. Translated, it gives CATAGRGVNEQFF.

This clonotype was detected ten times or more. The V and J genes are TRBV6-5 and TRBJ2-1; D is ambiguous. This CDR3 is 13 amino acids long. Germline lookup yields CDR1 MNHEY and CDR2 SVGAGI. V gave up 2 bases and J gave up 0 bases, with 2 bases separating them. For the CDR3, the DNA is TGTGCCAGCAGTTACAGCTCCTACAATGAGCAGTTCTTC. This sequence encodes CASSYSSYNEQFF.

This chain connects TRBV12-3 or TRBV12-4 to TRBJ2-1; D not certain. This CDR3 region has 16 residues. V was shortened by 2 bases and J by 7 bases, with 18 bases between the two germline ends. The CDR3 spells CASSLKRYNDGNEQFF. The CDR3, as DNA: TGTGCCAGCAGTTTAAAGAGGTACAACGATGGGAATGAGCAGTTCTTC.

The J gene is TRBJ2-2, the V gene TRBV7-9, with D hard to call. The CDR3 is 12 amino acids. V was shortened by 8 bases and J by 5 bases, with 9 bases between the two germline ends. The germline V gene has CDR1 SEHNR and CDR2 FQNEAQ (reference sequence). This chain's CDR3 is CASGIGTGELFF. CDR3 sequence (DNA): TGTGCCAGCGGGATAGGAACCGGGGAGCTGTTTTTT.